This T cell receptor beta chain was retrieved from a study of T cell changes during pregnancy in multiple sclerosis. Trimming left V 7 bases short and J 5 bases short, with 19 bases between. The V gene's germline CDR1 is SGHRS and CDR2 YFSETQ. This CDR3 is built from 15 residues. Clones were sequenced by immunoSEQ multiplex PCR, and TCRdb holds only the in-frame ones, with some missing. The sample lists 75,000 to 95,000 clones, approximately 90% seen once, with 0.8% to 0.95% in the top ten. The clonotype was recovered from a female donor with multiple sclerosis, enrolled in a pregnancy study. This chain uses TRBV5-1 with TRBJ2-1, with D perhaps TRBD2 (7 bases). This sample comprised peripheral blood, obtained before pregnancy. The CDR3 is CASGGGLRGNNEQFF. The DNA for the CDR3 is TGCGCCAGCGGGGGCGGGTTGCGGGGGAACAATGAGCAGTTCTTC.